This passage covers 31 T cell receptor beta chains from one sample sequenced in a study of sequential checkpoint blockade in melanoma. Stated treatment: randomized to nivolumab then ipilimumab (arm A) or the reverse (arm B). Repertoires were generated with immunoSEQ multiplex PCR, while TCRdb's copy carries only in-frame clones and drops some. The data show 15,000 to 20,000 clones, roughly four fifths seen once. The sequencing here drew on CD8+ T cells sorted from blood (inferred from file names), taken from a patient given nivolumab and ipilimumab in sequence. Source of these receptors: a human donor with melanoma.

The V call is TRBV6-5, the J call TRBJ2-1; 11 positions agree with TRBD2. J gave up 5 bases and V 6 bases, and 6 bases lay outside the gene matches. Germline V gene lookup returns CDR1 MNHEY and CDR2 SVGAGI. The CDR3 has 15 amino acids. The CDR3 here is CASRGGLADNNEQFF. As DNA, the CDR3 is TGTGCCAGCAGGGGGGGACTAGCGGATAACAATGAGCAGTTCTTC.

The CDR3 DNA reads TGTGCCAGCAGTCCCAGAACCACAGTTGAGCAGTTCTTC. Encoded protein: CASSPRTTVEQFF. V is TRBV27 and J is TRBJ2-1; D is unresolved. The CDR3 runs 13 residues. The V and J ends lost 5 bases and 9 bases respectively, with 14 bases between them. Germline V gives CDR1 MNHEY, CDR2 SMNVEV (reference sequence).

The chain recombines TRBV30 with TRBJ2-3; TRBD2 agrees at 9 bases. In germline, CDR1 is GTSNPN, CDR2 SVGIG (reference sequence). V trimming: 4 bases; J trimming: 5 bases; junction bases outside the gene matches: 4. There are 13 residues in the CDR3. CDR3 coding DNA: TGTGCCTGGACTAGCGGGGAGGGAGATACGCAGTATTTT. It yields the protein CAWTSGEGDTQYF.

The chain couples TRBV5-1 to TRBJ2-7, with 11 bases aligning to TRBD1. There are 18 residues in the CDR3. Germline CDR1 is SGHRS and CDR2 is YFSETQ. V shed 2 bases and J 3 bases; nucleotides not matched to a gene: 13. CDR3 amino acids: CASSFPGQGDTDLYEQYF. The CDR3 coding sequence is TGCGCCAGCAGCTTCCCGGGACAGGGGGATACGGACCTCTACGAGCAGTACTTC.

The chain has TRBV9 and TRBJ2-3, with D possibly being TRBD1 (5 bases). The V gene's germline CDR1 is SGDLS and CDR2 YYNGEE. Trimming took off 2 bases at V and 1 base at J, with 11 bases between the two ends. This CDR3 contains 15 residues. CDR3 nucleotide sequence: TGTGCCAGCAGCGTGTTTCTAGGGGGCACAGATACGCAGTATTTT. It codes for CASSVFLGGTDTQYF.

The chain has TRBV7-8 and TRBJ2-5; 7 positions agree with TRBD1. The J call is in doubt because the DNA end fits TRBJ2-7 better. Germline values: CDR1 SGHVS, CDR2 FQNEAQ. This CDR3 contains 14 residues. The DNA for the CDR3 is TGTGCCAGCAGCTCGCAGGGGGTTCCCTACGAGCAGTACTTC. Translated: CASSSQGVPYEQYF.

The gene calls are TRBV7-9 and TRBJ1-1, with D unclear. Germline loops: CDR1 SEHNR, CDR2 FQNEAQ (reference sequence). The CDR3 covers 11 residues. V was cut by 6 bases and J by 1 base, with 3 bases left in between. The CDR3 bases are TGTGCCAGCAGACAGAACACTGAAGCTTTCTTT. It encodes CASRQNTEAFF.

The chain joins TRBV27 to TRBJ2-7; 8 bases agree with TRBD1. The CDR3 covers 15 residues. CDR1 is MNHEY and CDR2 is SMNVEV in the germline V gene (reference sequence). Trimming removed 5 bases from V and 1 base from J; junction bases left unmatched: 7. This CDR3 is CASSPLGQVSYEQYF. The CDR3 nucleotides read TGTGCCAGCAGTCCGCTGGGACAGGTATCCTACGAGCAGTACTTC.

The table lists this clone with a few counts. The chain is built from TRBV10-2 and TRBJ1-2; 8 nucleotides match TRBD1. The CDR3 length is 17 residues. The V and J ends lost 7 bases and 5 bases, in that order; junction bases with no gene match: 18. Germline lookup yields CDR1 WSHSY and CDR2 SAAADI. CDR3 DNA sequence: TGCGCCAGCACCGAATCGGGTCCGGACAGGGCATTTTATGGCTACACCTTC. Translating it yields CASTESGPDRAFYGYTF.

The chain combines TRBV11-3 with TRBJ2-2; 8 bases match TRBD1. The CDR3 extends over 14 amino acids. Trimming took 5 bases from V and 3 from J; bases not matched to a gene: 2. The germline CDR1 and CDR2 sequences are SGHNT and YENEEA. In DNA, the CDR3 is TGTGCCAGCAGCCCCAGGGGGCACACCGGGGAGCTGTTTTTT. It specifies CASSPRGHTGELFF.

The rearrangement joins TRBV5-4 to TRBJ1-2, with 10 bases aligning to TRBD1. The V segment lost 4 bases and the J segment 8 bases; nucleotides outside the gene matches: 14. CDR1 and CDR2 (germline): SGHNT, YYREEE (reference sequence). CDR3 length: 16 residues. CDR3 sequence (DNA): TGTGCCAGCAGCAAACGTCCCGGGACAGGGGACGAAGGCTACACCTTC. Translation gives CASSKRPGTGDEGYTF.

The chain uses TRBV9 and TRBJ2-1; the match to TRBD2 covers 13 bases. The CDR3 runs 14 residues. Germline V gene sequence: CDR1 SGDLS, CDR2 YYNGEE. J lost 9 bases, V lost 2 bases, and 2 bases had no gene match. The CDR3 DNA follows: TGTGCCAGCAGCGTGGGGACTAGCGGGACTGAGCAGTTCTTC. Translation gives CASSVGTSGTEQFF.

As regards this clone: This is likely an artifact of a read error, given a far larger clone one base away. This specimen includes other DNA sequences encoding the same CDR3. This chain joins TRBV6-4 and TRBJ2-1; 7 positions agree with TRBD1. CDR3 length: 15 residues. V was clipped by 3 bases and J by 6 bases; unmatched bases: 8. Germline V gene lookup returns CDR1 MRHNA and CDR2 SNTAGT. The CDR3 protein is CASSEAITGANEQFF. CDR3 DNA sequence: TGTGCCAGCAGTGAGGCAATAACAGGGGCCAATGAGCAGTTCTTC.

The rearrangement links TRBV13 to TRBJ1-2; 10 bases line up with TRBD1. This CDR3 has 15 residues. The germline V gene has CDR1 PRHDT and CDR2 FYEKMQ (reference sequence). The J segment lost 6 bases and the V segment lost 4 bases, leaving 8 bases of the junction unmatched. The DNA of the CDR3 is TGTGCCAGCAGCTGGACAGGGACAGGGGAAGATGGCTACACCTTC. Amino acids: CASSWTGTGEDGYTF. Full variable domain (rest looked up from reference TRBV13 and TRBJ1-2): AAGVIQSPRHLIKEKRETATLKCYPIPRHDTVYWYQQGPGQDPQFLISFYEKMQSDKGSIPDRFSAQQFSDYHSELNMSSLELGDSALYFCASSWTGTGEDGYTFGSGTRLTVV.

The CDR3 loop reads CASLTPEAGEGTGELFF. The CDR3 bases are TGTGCCAGCCTAACTCCGGAAGCGGGAGAAGGCACCGGGGAGCTGTTTTTT. The rearrangement uses TRBV2 and TRBJ2-2; 8 bases are shared with TRBD2. Unmatched junction bases numbered 15, after V lost 8 bases and J lost 4 bases. Germline CDR1 SNHLY, CDR2 FYNNEI. This CDR3 is built from 17 residues.

The chain is built from TRBV7-8 and TRBJ2-3; 13 nucleotides agree with TRBD2. The CDR3 consists of 16 residues. The germline V gene encodes CDR1 SGHVS and CDR2 FQNEAQ. V lost 1 base and J lost 4; bases outside the gene matches: 2. The CDR3 DNA is TGTGCCAGCAGCTTAGTACTAGCGGGGGGGCCAGATACGCAGTATTTT. The encoded protein is CASSLVLAGGPDTQYF.

This clone is labeled as medium-sized. The chain combines TRBV28 with TRBJ2-7; D possibly corresponds to TRBD2 (6 bases). Between the trimmed V and J ends, which lost 3 bases and 3 bases, there was a span of 12 bases. CDR3 length: 14 amino acids. Per the germline V gene, CDR1 is MDHEN and CDR2 is SYDVKM. The CDR3 sequence: CASSFPGDGYEQYF. The DNA for the CDR3 is TGTGCCAGCAGTTTCCCGGGGGACGGCTACGAGCAGTACTTC.

For the CDR3, the DNA is TGTGCCAGCCAGGAGCTCTCGGGGGCCTACAATGAGCAGTTCTTC. Its protein is CASQELSGAYNEQFF. The chain recombines TRBV27 with TRBJ2-1; possibly TRBD2 for D (6 bases). The CDR3 spans 15 residues. Trimming cost V 8 bases and J 2 bases, with 16 bases left between them. Germline V gene sequence: CDR1 MNHEY, CDR2 SMNVEV (reference sequence).

The V and J genes are TRBV2 and TRBJ2-3; 10 bases are shared with TRBD2. V was clipped by 8 bases and J by 4 bases; unmatched bases: 12. Germline lookup yields CDR1 SNHLY and CDR2 FYNNEI. This CDR3 contains 16 residues. The CDR3 nucleotides read TGTGCCAGCGAAATGTCCCCCCTAGCGGGAGCAGATACGCAGTATTTT. Translation gives CASEMSPLAGADTQYF.

Here the CDR3 reads CASSDNSGDFSTDTQYF. The DNA for the CDR3 is TGTGCCAGCAGTGACAATAGCGGAGACTTTAGCACAGATACGCAGTATTTT. The rearrangement uses TRBV6-4 and TRBJ2-3; D may be TRBD2 (6 bases). This CDR3 region has 17 residues. Germline CDR1 MRHNA, CDR2 SNTAGT. V lost 2 bases and J 0 bases, leaving 15 bases between the germline ends.

The gene calls are TRBV4-1 and TRBJ2-5; a weak D match, TRBD2 (7 bases). V lost 1 base to trimming and J lost 9 bases, with 15 bases between them. CDR3 length: 14 residues. Germline V gene data show CDR1 as MGHRA and CDR2 as YSYEKL. CDR3: CASSQGGGSWPQYF. CDR3 coding DNA: TGCGCCAGCAGCCAAGGGGGGGGCTCATGGCCCCAGTACTTC.

The chain is built from TRBV6-1 and TRBJ2-7; D is ambiguous. Germline V gene lookup returns CDR1 MNHNS and CDR2 SASEGT. The CDR3 has 12 amino acids. Trimming stripped 1 base from V and 6 bases from J, with 7 bases between. As DNA, the CDR3 is TGTGCCAGCAGTGAAGTTGCAGTCGAGCAGTACTTC. It specifies CASSEVAVEQYF.

The chain couples TRBV11-2 to TRBJ2-3; D gene unclear. V shed 1 base and J shed 4 bases, with 6 bases lying between them. The CDR3 extends over 13 amino acids. Germline V gene sequence: CDR1 SGHAT, CDR2 FQNNGV. CDR3 region: CASSLAYPDTQYF. The CDR3 bases are TGTGCCAGCAGCTTAGCCTACCCAGATACGCAGTATTTT.

This clone is a singleton in its sample. The gene calls are TRBV11-2 and TRBJ1-2; D is undetermined. Germline V gene lookup returns CDR1 SGHAT and CDR2 FQNNGV. Trimming cost V 2 bases and J 2 bases, with 6 bases left between them. The CDR3 is 13 residues long. CDR3 coding DNA: TGTGCCAGCAGCTTACTAGACAACTATGGCTACACCTTC. This gives the protein CASSLLDNYGYTF.

The chain couples TRBV27 to TRBJ2-7; tentatively, D is TRBD1 (5 bases). Trimming took off 2 bases at V and 5 bases at J, with 22 bases between the two ends. The length of the CDR3 is 17 residues. Germline CDR1 reads MNHEY; CDR2 reads SMNVEV (reference sequence). This chain's CDR3 is CASSLLFGGHGKDEQYF. The CDR3 DNA reads as TGTGCCAGCAGTTTACTGTTCGGTGGACACGGTAAGGACGAGCAGTACTTC.

V usage is TRBV6-5 and J usage is TRBJ1-1; D remains unclear. Looked up from germline, CDR1 is MNHEY and CDR2 is SVGAGI. The CDR3 has 13 amino acids. The V and J ends lost 3 bases and 7 bases respectively, with 12 bases between them. In nucleotides, the CDR3 is TGTGCCAGCAGTTATCTCGCGGGGTTTGAAGCTTTCTTT. This translates into CASSYLAGFEAFF.

V is TRBV19 and J is TRBJ2-7; 8 bases align to TRBD1. Looked up from germline, CDR1 is LNHDA and CDR2 is SQIVND (reference sequence). The length of the CDR3 is 14 residues. V was pared by 3 bases and J by 2 bases, with 3 bases of the junction left unmatched. CDR3 residues: CASSISQGAYEQYF. In DNA, the CDR3 is TGTGCCAGTAGTATTTCACAGGGGGCCTACGAGCAGTACTTC.

J is TRBJ1-1 and V is TRBV27; D uncertain. From germline, CDR1 is MNHEY and CDR2 SMNVEV (reference sequence). There are 12 residues in the CDR3. V dropped 3 bases and J dropped 5 bases, with 7 bases sitting between them. The CDR3 loop is CASSFTGTEAFF. Here the CDR3 DNA reads TGTGCCAGCAGTTTTACGGGAACTGAAGCTTTCTTT.

As concerns this clone: Additional DNA sequences in this sample encode the identical CDR3. V gene TRBV2 combines with J gene TRBJ2-7; D ambiguous. V was shortened by 6 bases and J by 5 bases, with 17 bases between the two germline ends. The CDR3 has 14 residues. CDR1 and CDR2 (germline): SNHLY, FYNNEI. Here the CDR3 DNA reads TGTGCCAGCAGCCCTTCCAGTAAGAAAGACGAGCAGTACTTC. It yields the protein CASSPSSKKDEQYF.

The CDR3 DNA reads TGCGCCAGCAGCCAACAGACAGGCGTCAACACTGAAGCTTTCTTT. This sequence encodes CASSQQTGVNTEAFF. The genes are TRBV4-1 and TRBJ1-1; TRBD1 might be the D (6 bases). Deletions cut 2 bases from V and 2 bases from J, with 12 bases between. The CDR3 consists of 15 residues. Looked up from germline, CDR1 is MGHRA and CDR2 is YSYEKL.

The chain recombines TRBV4-1 with TRBJ2-7, with TRBD1 matching over 7 bases. The germline V gene encodes CDR1 MGHRA and CDR2 YSYEKL. The CDR3 runs 16 residues. The V and J ends lost 1 base and 5 bases, in that order; junction bases with no gene match: 11. For the CDR3, the DNA is TGCGCCAGCAGCCAAGGTATCCTCGACAGGGACAACGAGCAGTACTTC. This sequence encodes CASSQGILDRDNEQYF.